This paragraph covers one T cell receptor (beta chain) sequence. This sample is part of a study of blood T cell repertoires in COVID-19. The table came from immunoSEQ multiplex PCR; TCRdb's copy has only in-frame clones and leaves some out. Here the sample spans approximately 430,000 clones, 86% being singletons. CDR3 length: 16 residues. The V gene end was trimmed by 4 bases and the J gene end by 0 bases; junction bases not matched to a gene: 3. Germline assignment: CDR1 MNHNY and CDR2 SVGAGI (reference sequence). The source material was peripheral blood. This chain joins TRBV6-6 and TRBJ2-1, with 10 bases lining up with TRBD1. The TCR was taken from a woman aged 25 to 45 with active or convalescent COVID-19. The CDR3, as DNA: TGTGCCAGCAGTTTTCGGGACAGGGGCTCCTACAATGAGCAGTTCTTC. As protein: CASSFRDRGSYNEQFF.